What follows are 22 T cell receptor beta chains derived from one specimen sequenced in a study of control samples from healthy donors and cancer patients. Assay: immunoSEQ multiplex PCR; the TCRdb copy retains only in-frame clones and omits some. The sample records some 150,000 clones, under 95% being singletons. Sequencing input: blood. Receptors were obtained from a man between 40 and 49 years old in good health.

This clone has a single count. The CDR3 DNA is TGTGCCAGCAGCGGCCGGAACAGGGACATGAACACTGAAGCTTTCTTT. This translates into CASSGRNRDMNTEAFF. This chain uses TRBV9 with TRBJ1-1; D is perhaps TRBD1 (6 bases). Trimming took 3 bases from V and 0 from J, leaving 15 bases between them. The V gene's germline CDR1 is SGDLS and CDR2 YYNGEE. CDR3 size: 16 residues.

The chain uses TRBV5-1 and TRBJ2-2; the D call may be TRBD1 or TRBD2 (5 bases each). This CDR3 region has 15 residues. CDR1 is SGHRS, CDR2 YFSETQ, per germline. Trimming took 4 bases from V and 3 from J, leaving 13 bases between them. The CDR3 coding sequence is TGCGCCAGCAGCCGAGGGACCGAATACACCGGGGAGCTGTTTTTT. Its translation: CASSRGTEYTGELFF.

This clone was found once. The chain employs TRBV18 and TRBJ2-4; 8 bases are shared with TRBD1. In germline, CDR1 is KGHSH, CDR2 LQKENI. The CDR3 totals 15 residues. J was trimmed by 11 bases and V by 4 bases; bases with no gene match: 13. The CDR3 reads CASSLDRGQLSLQYF. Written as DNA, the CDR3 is TGTGCCAGCTCACTCGACAGGGGTCAGCTGTCTCTTCAGTACTTC. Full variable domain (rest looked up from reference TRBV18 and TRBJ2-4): NAGVMQNPRHLVRRRGQEARLRCSPMKGHSHVYWYRQLPEEGLKFMVYLQKENIIDESGMPKERFSAEFPKEGPSILRIQQVVRGDSAAYFCASSLDRGQLSLQYFGAGTRLSVL.

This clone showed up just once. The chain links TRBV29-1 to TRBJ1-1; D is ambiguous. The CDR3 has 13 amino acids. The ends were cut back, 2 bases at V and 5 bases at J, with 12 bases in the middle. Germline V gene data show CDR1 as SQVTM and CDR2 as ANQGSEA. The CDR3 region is CSVELSVGTEAFF. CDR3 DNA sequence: TGCAGCGTTGAACTTTCTGTTGGTACTGAAGCTTTCTTT.

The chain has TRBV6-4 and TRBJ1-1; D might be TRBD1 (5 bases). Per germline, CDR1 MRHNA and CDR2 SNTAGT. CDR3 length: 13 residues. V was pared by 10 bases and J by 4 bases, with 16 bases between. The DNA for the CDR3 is TGTGCCACCATTCCCAGGGCTGGCACTGAAGCTTTCTTT. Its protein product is CATIPRAGTEAFF.

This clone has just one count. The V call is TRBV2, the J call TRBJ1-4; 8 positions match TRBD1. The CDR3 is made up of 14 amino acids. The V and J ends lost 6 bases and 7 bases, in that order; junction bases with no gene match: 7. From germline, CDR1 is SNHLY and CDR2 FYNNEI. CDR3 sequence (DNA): TGTGCCAGCAGCGGCCGGGACAGGTCTGAAAAACTGTTTTTT. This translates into CASSGRDRSEKLFF.

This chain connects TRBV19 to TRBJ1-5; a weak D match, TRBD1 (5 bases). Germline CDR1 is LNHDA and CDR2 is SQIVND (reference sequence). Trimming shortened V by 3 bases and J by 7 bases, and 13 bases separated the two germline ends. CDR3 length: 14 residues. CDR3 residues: CASSISEGPQPQHF. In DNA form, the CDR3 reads TGTGCCAGTAGTATTTCAGAGGGGCCACAGCCCCAGCATTTT. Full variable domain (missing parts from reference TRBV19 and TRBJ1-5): DGGITQSPKYLFRKEGQNVTLSCEQNLNHDAMYWYRQDPGQGLRLIYYSQIVNDFQKGDIAEGYSVSREKKESFPLTVTSAQKNPTAFYLCASSISEGPQPQHFGDGTRLSIL.

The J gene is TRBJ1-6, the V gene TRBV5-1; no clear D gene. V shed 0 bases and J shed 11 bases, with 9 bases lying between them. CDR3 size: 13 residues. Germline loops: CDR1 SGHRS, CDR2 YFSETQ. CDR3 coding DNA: TGCGCCAGCAGCTTGGCGAACAGACCACCCCTCCACTTT. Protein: CASSLANRPPLHF.

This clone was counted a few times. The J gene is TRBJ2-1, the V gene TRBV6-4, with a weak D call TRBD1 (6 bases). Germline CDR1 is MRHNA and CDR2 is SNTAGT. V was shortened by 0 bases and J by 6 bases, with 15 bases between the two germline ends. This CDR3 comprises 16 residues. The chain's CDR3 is CASSDSAGDNSNEQFF. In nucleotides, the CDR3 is TGTGCCAGCAGTGACTCGGCAGGGGATAACTCCAATGAGCAGTTCTTC.

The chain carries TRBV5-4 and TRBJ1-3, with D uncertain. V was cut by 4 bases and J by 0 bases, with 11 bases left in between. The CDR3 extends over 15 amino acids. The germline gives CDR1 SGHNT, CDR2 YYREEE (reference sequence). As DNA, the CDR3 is TGTGCCAGCAGCCCTGGACGGATCTCTGGAAACACCATATATTTT. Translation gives CASSPGRISGNTIYF.

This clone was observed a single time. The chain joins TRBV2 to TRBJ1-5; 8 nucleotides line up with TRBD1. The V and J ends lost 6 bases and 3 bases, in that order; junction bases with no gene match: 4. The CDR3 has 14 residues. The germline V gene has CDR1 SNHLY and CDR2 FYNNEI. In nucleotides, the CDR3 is TGTGCCAGCAGCAGGACAGGGATCAATCAGCCCCAGCATTTT. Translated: CASSRTGINQPQHF.

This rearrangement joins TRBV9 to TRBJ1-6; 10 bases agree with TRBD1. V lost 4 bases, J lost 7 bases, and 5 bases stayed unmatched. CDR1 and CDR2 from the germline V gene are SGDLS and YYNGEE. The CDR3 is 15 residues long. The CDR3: CASSLKGQGNSPLHF. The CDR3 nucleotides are TGTGCCAGCAGCTTAAAGGGACAGGGGAATTCACCCCTCCACTTT.

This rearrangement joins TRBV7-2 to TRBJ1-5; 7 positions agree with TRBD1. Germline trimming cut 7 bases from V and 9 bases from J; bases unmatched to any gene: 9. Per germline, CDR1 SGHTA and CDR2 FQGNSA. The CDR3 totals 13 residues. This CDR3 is CASNWDRSTPQHF. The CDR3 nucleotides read TGTGCCAGCAACTGGGACAGATCCACGCCCCAGCATTTT.

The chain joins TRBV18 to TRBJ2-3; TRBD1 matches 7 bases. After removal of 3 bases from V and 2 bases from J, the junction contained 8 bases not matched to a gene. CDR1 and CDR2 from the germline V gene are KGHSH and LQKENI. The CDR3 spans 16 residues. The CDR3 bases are TGTGCCAGCTCACCTTCGATGACAGGGATCACAGATACGCAGTATTTT. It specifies CASSPSMTGITDTQYF.

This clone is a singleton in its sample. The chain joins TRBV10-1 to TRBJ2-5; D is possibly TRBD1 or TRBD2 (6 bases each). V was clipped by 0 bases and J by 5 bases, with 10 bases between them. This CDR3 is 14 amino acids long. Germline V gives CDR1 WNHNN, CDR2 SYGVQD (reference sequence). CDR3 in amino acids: CASSESGGRETQYF. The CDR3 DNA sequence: TGCGCCAGCAGTGAGTCGGGGGGCAGGGAGACCCAGTACTTC.

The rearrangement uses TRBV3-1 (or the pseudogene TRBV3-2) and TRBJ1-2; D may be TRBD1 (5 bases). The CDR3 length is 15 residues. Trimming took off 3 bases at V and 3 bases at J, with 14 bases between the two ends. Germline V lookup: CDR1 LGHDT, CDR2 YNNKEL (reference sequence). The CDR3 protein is CASSHLDKPYYGYTF. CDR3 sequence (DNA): TGTGCCAGCAGCCATTTGGACAAGCCCTACTATGGCTACACCTTC.

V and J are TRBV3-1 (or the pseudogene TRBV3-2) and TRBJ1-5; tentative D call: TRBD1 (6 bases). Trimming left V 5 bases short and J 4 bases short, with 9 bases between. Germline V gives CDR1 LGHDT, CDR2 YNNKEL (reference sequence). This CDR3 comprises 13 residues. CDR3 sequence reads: CASSNRENQPQHF. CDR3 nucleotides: TGTGCCAGCAGCAACAGGGAGAATCAGCCCCAGCATTTT.

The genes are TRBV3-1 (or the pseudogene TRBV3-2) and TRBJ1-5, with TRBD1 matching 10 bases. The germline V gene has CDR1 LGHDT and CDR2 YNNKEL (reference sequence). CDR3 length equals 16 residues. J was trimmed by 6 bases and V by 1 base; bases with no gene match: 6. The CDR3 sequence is CASSQGGTGVGQPQHF. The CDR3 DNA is TGTGCCAGCAGCCAAGGCGGGACAGGGGTGGGTCAGCCCCAGCATTTT.

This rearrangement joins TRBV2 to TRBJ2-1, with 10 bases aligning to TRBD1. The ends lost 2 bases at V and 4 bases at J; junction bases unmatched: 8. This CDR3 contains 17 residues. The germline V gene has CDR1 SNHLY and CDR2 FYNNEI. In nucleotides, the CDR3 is TGTGCCAGCAGTGAATTTATCGGGACAGGGGAATACAATGAGCAGTTCTTC. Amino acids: CASSEFIGTGEYNEQFF.

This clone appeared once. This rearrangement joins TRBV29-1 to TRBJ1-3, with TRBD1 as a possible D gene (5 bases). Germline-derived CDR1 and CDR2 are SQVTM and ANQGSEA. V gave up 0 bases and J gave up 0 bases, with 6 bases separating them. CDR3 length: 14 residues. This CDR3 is CSVEEGVSGNTIYF. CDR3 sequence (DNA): TGCAGCGTTGAAGAGGGGGTCTCTGGAAACACCATATATTTT.

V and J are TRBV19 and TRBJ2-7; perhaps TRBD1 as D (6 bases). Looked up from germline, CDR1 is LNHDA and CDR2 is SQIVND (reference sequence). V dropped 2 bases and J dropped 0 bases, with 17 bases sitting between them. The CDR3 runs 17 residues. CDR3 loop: CASSISLSGTYSYEQYF. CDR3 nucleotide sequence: TGTGCCAGTAGTATAAGTTTGTCTGGGACATACTCCTACGAGCAGTACTTC.

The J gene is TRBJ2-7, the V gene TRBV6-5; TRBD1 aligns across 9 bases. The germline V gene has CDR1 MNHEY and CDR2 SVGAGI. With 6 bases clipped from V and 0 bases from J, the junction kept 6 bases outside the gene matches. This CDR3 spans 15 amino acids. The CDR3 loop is CASRLGQGLSYEQYF. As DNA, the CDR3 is TGTGCCAGCAGGCTGGGACAGGGCCTCTCCTACGAGCAGTACTTC.